This passage covers 10 T cell receptor beta chains from one sample sequenced in a study of tumor and adjacent non-tumor tissue in lung cancer. RNA was extracted from bulk tissue without any cell sorting. A modified ARM-PCR protocol with three rounds of nested PCR amplified TCRbeta. TCRdb passed the multiplex PCR reads through MiXCR, listing each CDR3 protein once. The data show under 100,000 distinct CDR3 sequences, under 70% seen once. Sequencing was done on a sample of lung tumor tissue. These receptors all come from a woman in her seventies with non-small cell lung cancer.

As to this clonotype: A much more abundant neighbour one base away suggests this may be a read error. CDR3 coding DNA: TGCGCCAGCAGCTTGTCGGCGGGAGAGTGCTACGAGCAGTACTTC. This encodes CASSLSAGECYEQYF. The V call is TRBV5-1, the J call TRBJ2-7; TRBD2 matches 7 bases. The germline CDR1 and CDR2 sequences are SGHRS and YFSETQ. The CDR3 covers 15 residues. Trimming cost V 1 base and J 3 bases; bases outside gene matches: 7.

This clonotype was detected once. One junction end does not reproduce the germline sequence, and a read error may be involved. This chain uses TRBV29-1 with TRBJ2-1; D is unclear. Germline V CDR1 and CDR2: SQVTM, ANQGSEA. There are 13 residues in the CDR3. CDR3 bases: TGCAGCGTAAAACGGCAGAGCATAAATGGGCAGATCTTC. It codes for CSVKRQSINGQIF.

Points on this clonotype: The conserved closing phenylalanine or tryptophan is absent in this CDR3, likely reflecting a read error. V gene TRBV20-1 combines with J gene TRBJ2-3; D possibly corresponds to TRBD2 (6 bases). Germline V gene sequence: CDR1 DFQATT, CDR2 SNEGSKA (reference sequence). The CDR3 length is 15 residues. In nucleotides, the CDR3 is TGCAGTGCTCCCCTAGCGCCCGAGCGGGCGGATATGCAGTATTTA. Translation: CSAPLAPERADMQYL.

This clonotype has only one observation. One base away lies a much larger clone, so this may be a sequencing read error. This rearrangement joins TRBV20-1 to TRBJ1-3; D is unclear. Germline V CDR1 and CDR2: DFQATT, SNEGSKA (reference sequence). V lost 3 bases and J lost 0, with 12 bases in between. The CDR3 is made up of 15 amino acids. CDR3 sequence reads: CSASVYPPSGNTIYF. The DNA for the CDR3 is TGCAGTGCTAGTGTCTACCCTCCCTCTGGAAACACCATATATTTT.

This clonotype qualifies as large. The chain combines TRBV24-1 with TRBJ1-5; no reliable D call. Per germline, CDR1 KGHDR and CDR2 SFDVKD. The CDR3 is made up of 14 amino acids. Deletions cut 0 bases from V and 3 bases from J, with 5 bases between. The CDR3 here is CATSDLSINQPQHF. In DNA form, the CDR3 reads TGTGCCACCAGTGATTTGTCGATCAATCAGCCCCAGCATTTT.

The rearrangement uses TRBV14 and TRBJ1-1, with unresolved D. The V and J ends lost 2 bases and 10 bases respectively, with 14 bases between them. This CDR3 has 13 residues. Germline V gene sequence: CDR1 SGHDN, CDR2 FVKESK. CDR3 DNA sequence: TGTGCCAGCAGCCAAACAGAAATGGCGGGAGCTTTCTTT. It codes for CASSQTEMAGAFF.

In regard to this clonotype: One end of the junction is discordant with germline, which a read error may explain. The J gene is TRBJ2-1, the V gene TRBV7-7, with no clear D. The CDR3 loop spans 13 amino acids. CDR1 and CDR2 from the germline V gene are SSHAT and FNYEAQ (reference sequence). Here the CDR3 DNA reads TGTGCTAGCAGCTTAAGCGCTTACAATGAGCAGTTCTTC. Translating it yields CASSLSAYNEQFF.

A remark on this clonotype: One end of the junction does not line up with germline, which may come from a read error. The gene calls are TRBV14 and TRBJ2-1; 12 bases line up with TRBD2. The CDR3 contains 19 residues. CDR1 and CDR2 from the germline V gene are SGHDN and FVKESK. Here the CDR3 reads CVSSQPSSGRAMDYNGQFF. In nucleotides, the CDR3 is TGTGTCAGCAGTCAACCATCTAGCGGGAGGGCCATGGACTACAATGGGCAGTTCTTC.

This clonotype appeared many times. The CDR3 loop reads CASRHGQGSNQPQHF. The CDR3 DNA follows: TGTGCCAGCAGACACGGACAGGGGAGCAATCAGCCCCAGCATTTT. This chain connects TRBV7-8 to TRBJ1-5; 9 bases match TRBD1. Germline V gene sequence: CDR1 SGHVS, CDR2 FQNEAQ. V lost 6 bases to trimming and J lost 1 base; unmatched junction nucleotides: 4. The CDR3 covers 15 residues.

Points on this clonotype: A much larger clonotype is one base distant, so this may be a read error. This chain uses TRBV6-5 with TRBJ2-1, with a weak D call TRBD1 (5 bases). The CDR3 runs to 11 residues. The V gene lost 2 bases and the J gene lost 9 bases, with 5 bases spanning the gap. Germline lookup yields CDR1 MNHEY and CDR2 SVGAGI. CDR3 loop: CASSYRGEQFF. The CDR3 nucleotides read TGTGCCAGCAGTTACAGGGGTGAGCAGTTCTTC.